This T cell receptor beta chain was sequenced for a study of vaccination and CD4 T cells after COVID-19 (dated by TCRdb to between 2021 and 2022). For the study in its entirety: Every convalescent patient had a positive nasal swab PCR test for SARS-CoV-2, with mild disease in about nine patients and severe disease in one. The convalescent cohort included six males and four females, with two Hispanic individuals, seven Caucasians, two Asians and one multiracial person. Two doses of either the Pfizer-BioNTech BNT162b2 vaccine (n=8) or the Moderna mRNA-1273 vaccine (n=2) were administered to participants. Post-COVID blood samples from convalescent patients were collected a median of roughly 100 days after diagnosis, with a range of roughly 35 to 180 days. The time from the second vaccine dose to post-vaccine blood sampling had a median of roughly 77 days and ranged from about 14 to 250 days. For stimulating the cultures, overlapping spike peptide pools were used, derived from SARS-CoV-2 as well as from the common cold coronaviruses HCoV-NL63, HCoV-OC43 and HCoV-229E. As controls, cultures received a CEFX viral epitope pool (the positive control), an HIV-1 Nef peptide pool (the negative control), or no peptide at all. The spike-specific CD4+ TCR repertoire was compared before and after mRNA vaccination in under 11 COVID-19 convalescent patients and several infection-naive healthy vaccine recipients. What the study reported, not specific to this receptor: The median count of SARS-CoV-2-reactive clonotypes went up from 20 to 25 after infection to around 38 after vaccination, although the change was not significant. Of the vaccine-specific clones found in convalescent patients, nearly all (304 of 307) were mono-reactive for SARS-CoV-2 spike instead of being cross-reactive with common cold coronaviruses. Among the post-vaccine SARS-CoV-2-reactive clones in convalescent patients, a median approximately 86% showed up only after vaccination, which suggests vaccine-specific priming. The study included relatively few convalescent patients and did not analyze early timepoints after natural infection.

Library prep was done by PCR. DNA from cultured CD4+ T cells underwent TCR sequencing with the Oncomine TCR Beta short-read assay at the Johns Hopkins FTIC core. Genomic DNA was extracted from the cultured CD4+ T cells with the QIAamp micro DNA kit. Oncomine TCR Beta libraries made from cultured CD4+ T cells were pooled using unique dual indexes and sequenced on an Illumina iSeq 100. The study's own analysis went as follows. Non-productive sequences were filtered out, and CDR3s that did not start with C, did not end with F or W, or were shorter than 7 amino acids were discarded. The MANAFEST web application identified antigen-specific clonotypes by comparing peptide-stimulated wells against reference wells and other culture wells. To be called positive, a clone needed an FDR below 0.05, an odds ratio above 5, and a productive frequency above 0.1% in at least two of three replicate wells. A clonotype was classed as cross-reactive if the clonotype showed significant expansion both in SARS-CoV-2 spike wells and in at least one common cold coronavirus spike condition. CDR3 homology was assessed with Levenshtein distances (stringdist) and unrooted phylogenetic trees (ape) in R version 3.6.1. The raw public data were reprocessed by TCRdb itself: fastp quality trimming at Q25, MiXCR clonotype calling, in-frame beta chains only. Identical CDR3 proteins give one entry, which carries the most common genes and DNA. The V and J calls and clone size come from TCRdb's table, not from the authors' own analysis. A total of about 15,000 distinct CDR3 sequences appear in this sample, more than 40% of them only once. The ten largest clones represent around a sixth of the sample.

The treatment or condition label corresponds to: approximately 11-day PBMC culture with coronavirus spike peptide pools or control peptides (ViraFEST assay). The study used the ViraFEST assay, which expanded antigen-specific T cells with peptide pools and then identified expanded clonotypes by TCR sequencing. Positive SARS-CoV-2 PCR tests in the convalescent patients dated from March to December 2020, before Alpha, Beta and Delta variants emerged in the United States. Each well held 2 million to 2.5 million PBMCs cultured with around 9 ug/ml peptide pools in IMDM containing roughly 4.7% human AB serum and 10 IU/ml IL-2. On days 3 and 7, half of the culture medium was replaced with fresh IL-2-containing medium. After 10 days of culture, CD4+ T cells were isolated by negative selection using the EasySep CD4+ T cell isolation kit. PBMCs were separated from whole blood using Ficoll-Paque Plus gradient centrifugation and then either used fresh or cryopreserved at -140C. Culture conditions were generally each tested in triplicate wells.

A word on this clonotype: Its antigen remains unidentified. Qualities for individual bases were not recorded, and no much larger clone is one base off.

Sequences SGHVS (CDR1) and FNYEAQ (CDR2) are obtained from the germline V gene. The CDR3 sequence holds 16 residues, the cysteine and phenylalanine included. Solely the CDR3 DNA is kept, with 48 bases framed from the first base. V sheds 0 bases and J sheds 5 bases, leaving 17 bases between their ends. The chain is encoded by TRBV7-6 joined to TRBJ2-7, with the D gene call left open. The material sequenced was cultured CD4+ T cells from blood. The sequence derives from a human donor with COVID-19. The CDR3 region has the sequence CASSLAQVAIQDEQYF. The sequenced DNA is TGTGCCAGCAGCTTAGCCCAGGTTGCCATCCAGGACGAGCAGTACTTC.